This TCR beta chain was documented in a study of cytomegalovirus exposure and HLA in healthy donors. Germline V lookup: CDR1 MDHEN, CDR2 SYDVKM. The CDR3 runs 15 residues. With 6 bases removed from V and 2 bases from J, the gap between germline ends came to 16 bases. PCR primers comprised 60 Vbeta and 13 Jbeta primers. Sequencing used immunoSEQ multiplex PCR; TCRdb keeps in-frame clones, though not all of them. The data show around 130,000 clones, with approximately 80% seen just once and less than 2% held by the top ten. V usage is TRBV28 and J usage is TRBJ1-2; tentatively, D is TRBD1 (6 bases). The sequence was obtained from a man between 35 and 55 years old in good health and CMV-seronegative. The material sequenced was PBMCs. CDR3 coding DNA: TGTGCCAGCAGACTCAGGGGTATTTGGAACTATGGCTACACCTTC. Translation: CASRLRGIWNYGYTF.